This TCR beta chain originates from a study of T cell changes during pregnancy in multiple sclerosis. TCRdb keeps only in-frame clones here, not all; method: immunoSEQ multiplex PCR. The data show about 61,000 clones, with about 90% seen just once and around 0.85% held by the top ten. V shed 5 bases, J shed 1 base, and the junction held 7 bases outside the gene matches. Germline V CDR1 and CDR2: SGHTA, FQGNSA. This CDR3 has 16 residues. This clonotype was obtained from a female donor in good health, enrolled as a control in a pregnancy study. The J gene is TRBJ2-4, the V gene TRBV7-2, with 8 nucleotides matching TRBD1. The material sequenced was peripheral blood, taken in the first trimester of pregnancy. CDR3 bases: TGTGCCAGCAGCCTAGACAGGGGAACGGCCAAAAACATTCAGTACTTC. It yields the protein CASSLDRGTAKNIQYF.